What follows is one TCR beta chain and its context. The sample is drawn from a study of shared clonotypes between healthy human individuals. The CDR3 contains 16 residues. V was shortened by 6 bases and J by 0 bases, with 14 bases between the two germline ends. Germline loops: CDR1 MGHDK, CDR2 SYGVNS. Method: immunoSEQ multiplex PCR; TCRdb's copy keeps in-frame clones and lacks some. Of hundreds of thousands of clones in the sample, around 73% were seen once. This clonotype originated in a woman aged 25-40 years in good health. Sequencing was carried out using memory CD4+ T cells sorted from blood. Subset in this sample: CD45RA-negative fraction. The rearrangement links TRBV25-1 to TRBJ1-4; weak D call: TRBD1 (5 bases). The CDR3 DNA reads TGTGCCAGCAGCCCCGGGACGGTGACAACTAATGAAAAACTGTTTTTT. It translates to CASSPGTVTTNEKLFF.